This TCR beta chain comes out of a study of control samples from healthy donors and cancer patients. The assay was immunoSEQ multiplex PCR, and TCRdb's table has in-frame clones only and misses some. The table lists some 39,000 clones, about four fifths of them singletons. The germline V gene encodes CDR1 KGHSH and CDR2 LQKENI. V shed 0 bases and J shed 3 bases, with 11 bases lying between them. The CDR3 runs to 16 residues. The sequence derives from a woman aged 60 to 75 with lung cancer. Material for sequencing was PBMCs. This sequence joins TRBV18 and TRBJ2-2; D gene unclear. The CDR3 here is CASSPPTGQYTGELFF. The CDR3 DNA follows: TGTGCCAGCTCACCACCGACTGGGCAATACACCGGGGAGCTGTTTTTT.